The present entry profiles one T cell receptor (beta chain) with its context. Antigen: not known. The data stem from a study of graft-versus-host responses after intestinal transplantation. Turning to the study itself: Recipients uniformly received anti-thymocyte globulin induction, followed by tacrolimus and steroids for about 3 years.

V was pared by 0 bases and J by 4 bases, with 7 bases of the junction left unmatched. Per germline, CDR1 LGHNA and CDR2 YNFKEQ. The CDR3 consists of 16 residues. This table comes from immunoSEQ multiplex PCR, and its TCRdb copy is limited to in-frame clones, with some not included. The sample has about 39,000 clones; roughly 95% are singletons. This clonotype was obtained from a human donor who was the organ donor for an intestinal transplant. Sequenced here: unstimulated CD8+ T cells sorted from spleen or lymph node cells, sampled before transplant. The chain has TRBV4-2 and TRBJ2-3, with 7 bases aligning to TRBD2. The CDR3 is CASSQDLLAVADTQYF. The CDR3 DNA sequence: TGTGCCAGCAGCCAAGATCTGCTAGCGGTGGCAGATACGCAGTATTTT.